This T cell receptor (beta chain) emerged from a study of ipilimumab plus nivolumab after autologous stem cell transplantation. For the study at large: The DLBCL cohort had primary refractory and relapsed disease, with 18-month progression-free survival of around 88% and 27%.

V dropped 5 bases and J dropped 2 bases, with 17 bases sitting between them. The germline V gene encodes CDR1 SEHNR and CDR2 FQNEAQ (reference sequence). The CDR3 length is 16 residues. Profiling relied on immunoSEQ multiplex PCR, and the TCRdb table lists in-frame clones only, not all of them. The sample lists over 75,000 clones, under 85% occurring once. Patients got ipilimumab 1 mg/kg beginning 14 to 28 days post-transplant. Sequencing was performed on PBMCs, taken in a trial of ipilimumab plus nivolumab as post-transplant consolidation. The sequence derives from a male donor with diffuse large B-cell lymphoma. This chain uses TRBV7-9 with TRBJ2-3, with a weak D call TRBD2 (6 bases). The CDR3 protein is CASSPPVAGLTDTQYF. Written as DNA, the CDR3 is TGTGCCAGCAGCCCCCCAGTTGCGGGGCTCACAGATACGCAGTATTTT. Together with reference TRBV7-9 and TRBJ2-3, the CDR3 gives the full variable domain: DTGVSQNPRHKITKRGQNVTFRCDPISEHNRLYWYRQTLGQGPEFLTYFQNEAQLEKSRLLSDRFSAERPKGSFSTLEIQRTEQGDSAMYLCASSPPVAGLTDTQYFGPGTRLTVL.